This record looks at one T cell receptor (beta chain) sequence and its context. Its antigen is not identified. These data are taken from a study of healthy donors' naive CD4 and CD8 T cells. V gave up 5 bases and J gave up 6 bases, with 10 bases separating them. The CDR3 length is 12 residues. Germline-derived CDR1 and CDR2 are LNHDA and SQIVND (reference sequence). TCR libraries were built from approximately 0.45 ug of total RNA by linear amplification. Via MiXCR, TCRdb re-called the reads, giving one row per CDR3 protein. The sample shows roughly 200,000 distinct CDR3 sequences, about 74% of them seen only once. Study-wide findings and caveats: Reportedly, most V and J gene segments showed naive CD4+ versus CD8+ bias. CDR3 charge plus V and J genes appeared to account for about 13% of CD4/CD8 variance. Homeostatic proliferation of naive T cells was not examined as a bias source.

Naive T cells were sorted: CD4+CD8-CD45RO-CD45RA+ for CD4+, CD8+CD4-CD45RA+CD27bright for CD8+. The V gene is TRBV19, the J gene TRBJ1-1, with D possibly being TRBD1 (5 bases). The sequencing sample was made of naive CD4+ and CD8+ T cells sorted from blood, pooled from several donors. The sequence came from a pool of human donors in good health; the sample pools cells from several healthy donors. In DNA, the CDR3 is TGTGCCAGTAGTCTTGACAGAGCTGAAGCTTTCTTT. Translation: CASSLDRAEAFF.